This TCR beta chain was captured in a study of cytomegalovirus exposure and HLA in healthy donors. Study-wide findings and caveats: Most TCR sequences proved rare, with some public TCRs found in many donors. Among TCR beta chains, those listed as cytomegalovirus-associated numbered roughly 150.

Unmatched junction bases numbered 7, after V lost 2 bases and J lost 2 bases. The CDR3 extends over 17 amino acids. The V gene's germline CDR1 is LGHNT and CDR2 FRNRAP. The protocol was immunoSEQ multiplex PCR, while the TCRdb copy is restricted to in-frame clones and leaves out a portion. The sample lists 100,000 to 150,000 clones, roughly 95% seen once, with 1.7% in the top ten. Regarding this clone: Its cognate antigen is unknown.

J is TRBJ2-7 and V is TRBV12-5; 12 bases are a match to TRBD2. The receptor was isolated from a young man in good health and CMV-seronegative. The sequenced sample was PBMCs. CDR3 region: CASGLPTGLAGTYEQYF. The CDR3 DNA reads as TGTGCTAGTGGTTTGCCGACGGGACTAGCGGGTACCTACGAGCAGTACTTC.